A single sample gave rise to the 27 T cell receptor beta chains below, sequenced in a study of beta chain features in type 1 diabetes. General study points: Moderate but significant shortening of TCRB CDR3s was recorded in all four CD4+ subsets from Type 1 diabetes patients.

The authors reverse transcribed all of the isolated RNA, so sequencing captured expressed TCRB transcripts. Using immunoSEQ multiplex PCR, the repertoire was profiled, and TCRdb retains in-frame clones only, with some absent. Here the sample spans about 250,000 clones, roughly 10% being singletons. The antigens these receptors bind are not known. Sequencing input: naive CD4+ T cells from blood. These receptors all stem from a man aged 30-40 years with type 1 diabetes.

The chain combines TRBV28 with TRBJ2-7; perhaps TRBD2 as D (6 bases). V was trimmed by 3 bases and J by 4 bases, leaving 13 bases between them. Germline CDR1 reads MDHEN; CDR2 reads SYDVKM. The CDR3 length is 14 residues. In nucleotides, the CDR3 is TGTGCCAGCAGTTTGCCCGTCGGGAGTTACGAGCAGTACTTC. It is translated as CASSLPVGSYEQYF.

This chain joins TRBV7-2 and TRBJ1-2; D uncertain. The CDR3 is 14 residues long. The germline V gene has CDR1 SGHTA and CDR2 FQGNSA. V shed 4 bases and J shed 2 bases, with 11 bases lying between them. The CDR3 reads CASSSSSGNYGYTF. For the CDR3, the DNA is TGTGCCAGCAGCTCTAGTTCGGGGAACTATGGCTACACCTTC.

This chain joins TRBV6-6 and TRBJ1-2; maybe TRBD1 (6 bases). This CDR3 comprises 15 residues. Germline assignment: CDR1 MNHNY and CDR2 SVGAGI (reference sequence). The V and J ends lost 3 bases and 0 bases respectively, with 11 bases between them. Written as DNA, the CDR3 is TGTGCCAGCAGTTATGGGACATCTGCTAACTATGGCTACACCTTC. Translating gives CASSYGTSANYGYTF.

The J gene is TRBJ2-5, the V gene TRBV2; D unclear. The CDR3 sequence is 13 residues long. V was pared by 7 bases and J by 2 bases, with 11 bases between. The germline gives CDR1 SNHLY, CDR2 FYNNEI. This CDR3 is CASNESPQETQYF. CDR3 nucleotide sequence: TGTGCCAGCAATGAGAGCCCACAAGAGACCCAGTACTTC.

The sample holds a few counts of this clone. The chain joins TRBV29-1 to TRBJ2-5, with a tentative D call TRBD2 (7 bases). The V end was cut by 6 bases, the J end by 4 bases, with 15 bases between. CDR3 length: 13 residues. Germline loops: CDR1 SQVTM, CDR2 ANQGSEA. CDR3 sequence: CSVNGGRGETQYF. The CDR3, as DNA: TGCAGCGTAAACGGGGGGCGGGGAGAGACCCAGTACTTC.

This clone was recorded a few times. The chain couples TRBV5-1 to TRBJ1-4, with 7 bases aligning to TRBD1. The V gene end was trimmed by 5 bases and the J gene end by 3 bases; junction bases not matched to a gene: 4. CDR1 is SGHRS and CDR2 is YFSETQ in the germline V gene. CDR3 length equals 14 residues. The CDR3 is CASSPGTANEKLFF. Written as DNA, the CDR3 is TGCGCCAGCAGTCCCGGGACAGCTAATGAAAAACTGTTTTTT.

The chain recombines TRBV28 with TRBJ2-4; 8 bases fit TRBD1. The CDR3 consists of 15 residues. The J segment lost 6 bases and the V segment lost 4 bases, leaving 8 bases of the junction unmatched. Germline assignment: CDR1 MDHEN and CDR2 SYDVKM. CDR3 protein: CASSSTGEEGNIQYF. The CDR3 nucleotides are TGTGCCAGCAGTTCGACAGGGGAGGAGGGAAACATTCAGTACTTC.

V is TRBV5-1 and J is TRBJ2-3; 11 bases fit TRBD2. V was clipped by 3 bases and J by 2 bases; unmatched bases: 5. The CDR3 length is 16 residues. The germline V gene encodes CDR1 SGHRS and CDR2 YFSETQ. CDR3 nucleotide sequence: TGCGCCAGCAGCTCCGGGACTAGCGGAGTCACAGATACGCAGTATTTT. The encoded protein is CASSSGTSGVTDTQYF.

This clone was seen more than once but under ten times. The chain joins TRBV28 to TRBJ2-1; no firm D call. There are 12 residues in the CDR3. The germline CDR1 and CDR2 sequences are MDHEN and SYDVKM. Between the trimmed V and J ends, which lost 1 base and 10 bases, there was a span of 8 bases. The CDR3 DNA follows: TGTGCCAGCAGTTTATTAGAGAACGAGCAGTTCTTC. As protein: CASSLLENEQFF. Full variable domain (outside the CDR3, taken from reference TRBV28 and TRBJ2-1): DVKVTQSSRYLVKRTGEKVFLECVQDMDHENMFWYRQDPGLGLRLIYFSYDVKMKEKGDIPEGYSVSREKKERFSLILESASTNQTSMYLCASSLLENEQFFGPGTRLTVL.

CDR3 sequence reads: CASSRSGDADGGEQFF. CDR3 coding DNA: TGTGCCAGCAGCAGATCAGGGGATGCCGACGGGGGGGAGCAGTTCTTC. J is TRBJ2-1 and V is TRBV5-4; maybe TRBD2 (7 bases). Germline V gene sequence: CDR1 SGHNT, CDR2 YYREEE (reference sequence). The CDR3 sequence is 16 residues long. V lost 4 bases and J 10 bases, leaving 24 bases between the germline ends.

The chain carries TRBV6-5 and TRBJ2-5; 12 bases are a match to TRBD2. The CDR3 covers 16 residues. The ends lost 3 bases at V and 5 bases at J; junction bases unmatched: 7. In germline, CDR1 is MNHEY, CDR2 SVGAGI. The CDR3 protein is CASSYQLAGGWETQYF. The CDR3, as DNA: TGTGCCAGCAGTTATCAACTAGCGGGGGGATGGGAGACCCAGTACTTC.

CDR3 bases: TGTGCCAGCAGTAGACAGGTCGGCGGGTACGAGCAGTACTTC. Encoded protein: CASSRQVGGYEQYF. The chain uses TRBV6-6 and TRBJ2-7; the D gene is possibly TRBD1 (6 bases). This CDR3 is built from 14 residues. The V gene's germline CDR1 is MNHNY and CDR2 SVGAGI (reference sequence). V lost 5 bases, J lost 4 bases, and 15 bases lay in between.

The chain carries TRBV11-2 and TRBJ2-7, with D possibly matching TRBD2 (5 bases). Germline V CDR1 and CDR2: SGHAT, FQNNGV. This CDR3 comprises 13 residues. The V end was cut by 5 bases, the J end by 6 bases, with 14 bases between. CDR3 coding DNA: TGTGCCAGCAGCCCGAGGAGGACGCGCGAGCAGTACTTC. Residues: CASSPRRTREQYF.

The genes are TRBV12-5 and TRBJ1-4; D possibly corresponds to TRBD1 (6 bases). The V gene's germline CDR1 is LGHNT and CDR2 FRNRAP. Trimming took off 6 bases at V and 1 base at J, with 24 bases between the two ends. CDR3 size: 19 residues. CDR3 sequence reads: CASGRDAWAGEGTNEKLFF. In nucleotides, the CDR3 is TGTGCTAGTGGCAGAGACGCGTGGGCAGGGGAAGGAACTAATGAAAAACTGTTTTTT.

The V and J genes are TRBV19 and TRBJ2-5; no clear D. From germline, CDR1 is LNHDA and CDR2 SQIVND (reference sequence). V dropped 5 bases and J dropped 4 bases, with 11 bases sitting between them. This CDR3 has 13 amino acids. CDR3: CASSWNLAETQYF. CDR3 in DNA: TGTGCCAGTAGTTGGAACTTAGCAGAGACCCAGTACTTC.

This clone was detected only a few times. The rearrangement links TRBV4-3 to TRBJ2-2, with TRBD2 matching over 7 bases. Germline loops: CDR1 LGHNA, CDR2 YSLEER. The CDR3 covers 16 residues. The junction had 14 bases not matched to a gene; V was cut back by 7 bases and J by 6 bases. CDR3 residues: CASTPQAGTVSGELFF. In DNA form, the CDR3 reads TGCGCCAGCACCCCCCAAGCGGGGACCGTATCCGGGGAGCTGTTTTTT.

The chain has TRBV7-2 and TRBJ1-3; 9 bases fit TRBD1. The V gene's germline CDR1 is SGHTA and CDR2 FQGNSA. Germline trimming cut 5 bases from V and 4 bases from J; bases unmatched to any gene: 3. The CDR3 has 14 amino acids. The CDR3 sequence: CASSRDRVGNTIYF. The CDR3 nucleotides are TGTGCCAGCAGCCGGGACAGGGTAGGAAACACCATATATTTT.

The table lists this clone with a few counts. V gene TRBV28 combines with J gene TRBJ2-5, with TRBD1 as a possible D gene (5 bases). The germline gives CDR1 MDHEN, CDR2 SYDVKM. This CDR3 is built from 13 residues. Deletions cut 6 bases from V and 5 bases from J, with 13 bases between. DNA of the CDR3: TGTGCCAGCAGCATGACAGTGCGGGAGACCCAGTACTTC. This codes for CASSMTVRETQYF. The full variable domain, completed using reference TRBV28 and TRBJ2-5, is DVKVTQSSRYLVKRTGEKVFLECVQDMDHENMFWYRQDPGLGLRLIYFSYDVKMKEKGDIPEGYSVSREKKERFSLILESASTNQTSMYLCASSMTVRETQYFGPGTRLLVL.

Only a few counts were recorded for this clone. The J gene is TRBJ2-3, the V gene TRBV29-1; TRBD1 matches 9 bases. With V trimmed by 3 bases and J by 0 bases, 4 bases remained unmatched. The CDR3 covers 15 residues. Germline CDR1 and CDR2: SQVTM and ANQGSEA. Written as DNA, the CDR3 is TGCAGCGTTGACCACGGACAGGGGAGCACAGATACGCAGTATTTT. The encoded protein is CSVDHGQGSTDTQYF.

This clone was counted only a few times. The chain joins TRBV7-3 to TRBJ2-1, with TRBD2 as a possible D gene (5 bases). The germline gives CDR1 SGHTA, CDR2 FQGTGA. The CDR3 contains 14 residues. Trimming cost V 2 bases and J 4 bases, with 9 bases left between them. In DNA, the CDR3 is TGTGCCAGCAGCTTAGGAGCGGAGTACAATGAGCAGTTCTTC. Translation gives CASSLGAEYNEQFF.

Here the CDR3 reads CASSLIREGEQYF. As DNA, the CDR3 is TGTGCCAGCAGCTTAATCAGGGAAGGCGAGCAGTACTTC. The V call is TRBV7-8, the J call TRBJ2-7; D might be TRBD1 (5 bases). Trimming stripped 2 bases from V and 6 bases from J, with 11 bases between. There are 13 residues in the CDR3. CDR1 is SGHVS, CDR2 FQNEAQ, per germline.

The chain's CDR3 is CASSTGLADNEQFF. As DNA, the CDR3 is TGTGCCAGCTCTACGGGACTAGCGGACAATGAGCAGTTCTTC. The chain is built from TRBV18 and TRBJ2-1; 11 bases match TRBD2. CDR1 and CDR2 (germline): KGHSH, LQKENI. The CDR3 is 14 residues long. V shed 6 bases, J shed 5 bases, and the junction held 3 bases outside the gene matches.

The gene calls are TRBV7-2 and TRBJ2-1; 11 nucleotides match TRBD2. The CDR3 runs to 17 residues. V dropped 0 bases and J dropped 8; count of bases not matched to a gene: 9. CDR1 and CDR2 from the germline V gene are SGHTA and FQGNSA. The CDR3 loop is CASSLAKFSGGADEQFF. DNA for the CDR3: TGTGCCAGCAGCTTAGCGAAATTTAGCGGGGGGGCCGATGAGCAGTTCTTC.

CDR3 DNA sequence: TGTGCCAGCAGCCCAGGGACAGGGGATTCACCCCTCCACTTT. Its protein is CASSPGTGDSPLHF. This chain connects TRBV9 to TRBJ1-6, with TRBD1 matching over 10 bases. The CDR3 length is 14 residues. The germline V gene encodes CDR1 SGDLS and CDR2 YYNGEE. After removal of 4 bases from V and 8 bases from J, the junction contained 3 bases not matched to a gene. The whole variable domain, filled in from reference TRBV9 and TRBJ1-6, reads DSGVTQTPKHLITATGQRVTLRCSPRSGDLSVYWYQQSLDQGLQFLIQYYNGEERAKGNILERFSAQQFPDLHSELNLSSLELGDSALYFCASSPGTGDSPLHFGNGTRLTVT.

This clone was observed a few times. This chain joins TRBV4-1 and TRBJ2-3; a weak D match, TRBD1 (6 bases). The ends were cut back, 1 base at V and 7 bases at J, with 15 bases in the middle. This CDR3 comprises 15 residues. Germline assignment: CDR1 MGHRA and CDR2 YSYEKL. CDR3 loop: CASSQGENRAYTQYF. DNA of the CDR3: TGCGCCAGCAGCCAAGGAGAAAACAGGGCATATACGCAGTATTTT.

In its sample, this clone was seen a few times. V gene TRBV5-4 combines with J gene TRBJ1-1, with 11 bases fitting TRBD1. The CDR3 is 16 amino acids. The junction had 8 bases not matched to a gene; V was cut back by 4 bases and J by 3 bases. Germline-derived CDR1 and CDR2 are SGHNT and YYREEE (reference sequence). CDR3 sequence reads: CASSPDRGRGYTEAFF. The CDR3 coding sequence is TGTGCCAGCAGCCCGGACAGGGGGCGTGGGTACACTGAAGCTTTCTTT.

The chain joins TRBV7-8 to TRBJ2-1, with D possibly matching TRBD2 (6 bases). Per germline, CDR1 SGHVS and CDR2 FQNEAQ. Between the trimmed V and J ends, which lost 5 bases and 4 bases, there was a span of 15 bases. This CDR3 has 15 residues. The CDR3 bases are TGTGCCAGCAGCCCCGGAGGGCGGGCTTACAATGAGCAGTTCTTC. This gives the protein CASSPGGRAYNEQFF.